This passage covers 4 T cell receptor beta chains from one sample sequenced in a study of blood T cells in healthy people across ages. Alongside a J-beta primer mix, a sample-barcoded 5' primer served in a second PCR lasting about 7 to 12 cycles. TCRdb re-analysed the 5' RACE reads in MiXCR, keeping a single row per CDR3 protein. This sample has fewer than 900,000 distinct CDR3 sequences, with roughly 40% found just once. The sample was blood. These receptors originate from a man younger than 30 in good health.

A note on this clonotype: A much more abundant neighbour one base away suggests this may be a read error. The gene calls are TRBV25-1 and TRBJ2-1; 7 bases line up with TRBD1. Germline-derived CDR1 and CDR2 are MGHDK and SYGVNS. The CDR3 has 15 amino acids. The CDR3 coding sequence is TGTGCCAGCAGTGAAGGGCTAGGGGGCAACAATAAGCAGTTCTTC. This translates into CASSEGLGGNNKQFF. Combining the CDR3 with reference TRBV25-1 and TRBJ2-1 gives the whole variable domain EADIYQTPRYLVIGTGKKITLECSQTMGHDKMYWYQQDPGMELHLIHYSYGVNSTEKGDLSSESTVSRIRTEHFPLTLESARPSHTSQYLCASSEGLGGNNKQFFGPGTRLTVL.

This clonotype turned up a few times. V is TRBV9 and J is TRBJ2-1; 8 positions match TRBD1. V was clipped by 4 bases and J by 6 bases; unmatched bases: 12. Germline CDR1 SGDLS, CDR2 YYNGEE. CDR3 length: 16 residues. The CDR3: CASSSRDRSVVNEQFF. DNA for the CDR3: TGTGCCAGCAGCTCACGGGACAGGTCAGTTGTCAATGAGCAGTTCTTC.

This clonotype was counted at least ten times. The chain joins TRBV2 to TRBJ2-4, with D possibly being TRBD2 (5 bases). CDR3 length equals 10 residues. CDR1 and CDR2 (germline): SNHLY, FYNNEI. V lost 6 bases, J lost 15 bases, and 12 bases lay in between. The CDR3 DNA follows: TGTGCCAGCAGCGGCCGACTATGGTACTTC. Its protein product is CASSGRLWYF.

This clonotype came up a few times. This rearrangement joins TRBV20-1 to TRBJ2-1, with D possibly matching TRBD1 (5 bases). The germline V gene encodes CDR1 DFQATT and CDR2 SNEGSKA (reference sequence). Trimming took 3 bases from V and 6 from J, leaving 9 bases between them. The CDR3 is 12 residues long. The DNA for the CDR3 is TGCAGTGCTAGTGACAGAGGCAATGAGCAGTTCTTC. Translation gives CSASDRGNEQFF.